This T cell receptor (beta chain) was retrieved from a study of OX40 agonist ivuxolimab in advanced cancers. Study-wide results and caveats: Individuals who were partial responders at 0.1-3.0 mg/kg had clonal expansion that ranked among the lowest. CD4+ and CD8+ blood T cells expanded clonally by week 6 at 0.1 to 3.0 mg/kg.

As to this clone: What it binds is not known.

This CDR3 has 16 amino acids. In germline, CDR1 is SGHNT, CDR2 YYREEE (reference sequence). V lost 4 bases and J lost 1; bases outside the gene matches: 8. Here immunoSEQ multiplex PCR was the method, and the copy in TCRdb shows in-frame clones only, minus some. The data contain 7,500 to 9,500 clones, about three quarters of them singletons. The TCR originated in an adult with an advanced solid tumor such as melanoma, head and neck, liver or kidney cancer. Sample: CD4+ or CD8+ T cells sorted from blood, taken in a trial of the OX40 agonist ivuxolimab. The genes are TRBV5-4 and TRBJ2-7, with 10 bases identical to TRBD2. The CDR3: CASSHPGTSASYEQYF. CDR3 bases: TGTGCCAGCAGCCACCCCGGGACTAGCGCTTCCTACGAGCAGTACTTC.